Listed below are T cell receptor beta chains from one sample, sequenced in a study of blood T cell repertoires in COVID-19. Repertoires were generated with immunoSEQ multiplex PCR, while TCRdb's copy carries only in-frame clones and drops some. Of a few hundred thousand clones listed, 70% to 90% are singletons. The specimen sequenced was peripheral blood. The source of these receptors is a woman in her thirties with acute or convalescent COVID-19. CDR3s include the opening cysteine and the closing phenylalanine or tryptophan. A D gene is named only where the DNA matches it firmly. Size tells how often a clone was seen (once, few, many) or the class of an expanded clone, and some rows leave it out.

V	size	D	J	CDR3	DNA
TRBV7-8	NA	NA	TRBJ2-1	CASSLEVLSLGNEQFF	TGTGCCAGCAGCCTCGAGGTACTCTCCCTTGGAAATGAGCAGTTCTTC
TRBV15	NA	TRBD1	TRBJ2-1	CATRGTGGNEQFF	TGTGCCACCAGGGGGACAGGGGGAAATGAGCAGTTCTTC
TRBV19	NA	TRBD1	TRBJ2-4	CASSYGTGGSAAKNIQYF	TGTGCCAGTAGTTACGGGACAGGGGGGTCAGCCGCCAAAAACATTCAGTACTTC
TRBV3-1/TRBV3-2	NA	NA	TRBJ1-2	CASSQTTGGYTF	TGTGCCAGCAGCCAAACTACAGGTGGCTACACCTTC
TRBV6-4	NA	TRBD2	TRBJ2-3	CASSGLAGGDTQYF	TGTGCCAGCAGTGGACTAGCGGGAGGGGATACGCAGTATTTT
TRBV19	NA	TRBD2	TRBJ2-1	CASSPRLADNEQFF	TGTGCCAGTAGTCCACGCCTAGCGGACAATGAGCAGTTCTTC
TRBV25-1	NA	NA	TRBJ1-2	CASSGQGENYGYTF	TGTGCCAGCAGTGGGCAGGGCGAGAACTATGGCTACACCTTC
TRBV6-5	NA	NA	TRBJ2-1	CASSYRPPRNEQFF	TGTGCCAGCAGTTACCGGCCGCCCAGGAATGAGCAGTTCTTC
TRBV9	NA	TRBD2	TRBJ2-3	CASSVDLAGGYETDTQYF	TGTGCCAGCAGCGTAGATCTAGCGGGAGGGTATGAGACAGATACGCAGTATTTT
TRBV19	NA	TRBD1	TRBJ1-6	CASSPGTVNSPLHF	TGTGCCAGTAGCCCGGGGACAGTTAATTCACCCCTCCACTTT
TRBV11-2	NA	TRBD2	TRBJ2-1	CASSLTSGSSYNEQFF	TGTGCCAGCAGCTTGACTAGCGGGAGCTCCTACAATGAGCAGTTCTTC
TRBV25-1	NA	NA	TRBJ1-6	CASSEFKAGWDSPLHF	TGTGCCAGCAGTGAATTCAAGGCAGGGTGGGATTCACCCCTCCACTTT
TRBV19	NA	NA	TRBJ1-2	CASSMLGQSLHGYTF	TGTGCCAGTAGTATGCTAGGACAAAGCCTTCATGGCTACACCTTC
TRBV30	once	NA	TRBJ2-7	CAWSVMYEQYF	TGTGCCTGGAGTGTTATGTACGAGCAGTACTTC
TRBV29-1	NA	TRBD2	TRBJ2-3	CSVRSNSGKWDTQYF	TGCAGCGTCCGCTCTAATAGCGGGAAGTGGGATACGCAGTATTTT
TRBV7-9	NA	NA	TRBJ2-3	CASSLRGRNTDTQYF	TGTGCCAGCAGCCTCAGGGGGAGGAACACAGATACGCAGTATTTT
TRBV7-3	NA	NA	TRBJ2-3	CASSSLSLLLAKDTQYF	TGTGCCAGCAGCTCACTTAGTCTCCTACTAGCTAAAGATACGCAGTATTTT
TRBV4-3	NA	TRBD2	TRBJ2-7	CASSQGEGATSYEQYF	TGCGCCAGCAGCCAAGGGGAGGGTGCAACCTCCTACGAGCAGTACTTC
TRBV19	once	TRBD1	TRBJ1-4	CASSDRGGNEKLFF	TGTGCCAGTAGTGACAGGGGAGGGAATGAAAAACTGTTTTTT
TRBV19	NA	NA	TRBJ2-1	CASSRDWANEQFF	TGTGCCAGTAGTAGGGACTGGGCGAATGAGCAGTTCTTC
TRBV5-1	NA	TRBD1	TRBJ1-4	CASSATGGTTNEKLFF	TGCGCCAGCAGCGCGACAGGGGGGACAACTAATGAAAAACTGTTTTTT
TRBV6-2/TRBV6-3	few	NA	TRBJ2-2	CASSYGQETGELFF	TGTGCCAGCAGTTATGGGCAAGAGACCGGGGAGCTGTTTTTT
TRBV6-5	NA	NA	TRBJ2-2	CASSYNGGQGTGELFF	TGTGCCAGCAGTTACAACGGGGGGCAGGGCACCGGGGAGCTGTTTTTT
TRBV27	NA	TRBD1	TRBJ1-3	CASSSKPGQGGNTIYF	TGTGCCAGCAGTTCGAAGCCGGGACAGGGGGGAAACACCATATATTTT
TRBV27	NA	NA	TRBJ1-5	CASSSRQSQPQHF	TGTGCCAGCAGTTCCCGACAATCTCAGCCCCAGCATTTT